This paragraph covers one T cell receptor (beta chain) sequence. The sample belongs to a study of Ad26.COV2.S vaccination and SARS-CoV-2 variants. The CDR3 spans 15 residues. The germline V gene encodes CDR1 SNHLY and CDR2 FYNNEI. Losses at the gene ends were 6 bases for V and 0 bases for J; bases not matched to a gene: 4. Sample treatment: around 19 received Ad26.COV2.S at low or high dose, single or two shots; several received placebo; per-sample allocation not given. Sampling happened 63 days after the first vaccine or placebo injection. The assay was immunoSEQ multiplex PCR, and TCRdb's table has in-frame clones only and misses some. The table lists about half a million clones, about 89% of them singletons.

The receptor's source is a person aged 18-65 years who received the Ad26.COV2.S COVID-19 vaccine or a placebo. V gene TRBV2 combines with J gene TRBJ2-3; 9 bases map to TRBD2. The sequencing here drew on peripheral blood, taken in a trial of Ad26.COV2.S vaccine versus placebo. CDR3 protein: CASSSGRYSTDTQYF. In DNA, the CDR3 is TGTGCCAGCAGCAGCGGGAGGTACAGCACAGATACGCAGTATTTT.